The entry below gives a single T cell receptor (beta chain) sequence along with its context. The antigen is unknown. The ends lost 2 bases at V and 6 bases at J; junction bases unmatched: 6. This CDR3 spans 15 amino acids. From germline, CDR1 is SNHLY and CDR2 FYNNEI. Repertoires were generated with immunoSEQ multiplex PCR, while TCRdb's copy carries only in-frame clones and drops some. This table holds roughly 100,000 clones, 82% found once. The data stem from a study of T cell responses to AZD1222 COVID-19 vaccine. Study details: Second doses that came at about 4 or about 12 weeks were put together. Regarding the study as a whole: Reportedly, nearly half of unique spike TCRs recognized epitopes outside B.1.351/B.1.1.7 mutations. Repertoire sampling was restricted to post-peak T cell response timepoints.

The chain has TRBV2 and TRBJ2-2; 7 bases map to TRBD2. This specimen was peripheral blood, taken on day 0 of AZD1222 vaccination. The sequence was obtained from an adult in good health. In DNA form, the CDR3 reads TGTGCCAGCAGTGAAAGCCCAGGGAGGGCCGGGGAGCTGTTTTTT. This gives the protein CASSESPGRAGELFF.